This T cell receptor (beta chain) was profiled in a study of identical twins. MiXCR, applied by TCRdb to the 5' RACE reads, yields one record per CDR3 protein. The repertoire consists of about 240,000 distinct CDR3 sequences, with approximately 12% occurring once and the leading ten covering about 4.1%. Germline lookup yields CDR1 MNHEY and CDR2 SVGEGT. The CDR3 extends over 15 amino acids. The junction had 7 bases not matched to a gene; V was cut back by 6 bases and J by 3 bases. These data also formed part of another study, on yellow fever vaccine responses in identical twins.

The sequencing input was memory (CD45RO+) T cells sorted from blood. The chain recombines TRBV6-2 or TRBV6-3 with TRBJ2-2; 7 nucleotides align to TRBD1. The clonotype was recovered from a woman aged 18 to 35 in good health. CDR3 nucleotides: TGTGCCAGCAGCCCCCGACAGGGATACACCGGGGAGCTGTTTTTT. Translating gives CASSPRQGYTGELFF.